This entry describes one TCR beta chain. Antigen specificity is unknown. Assay used: immunoSEQ multiplex PCR; TCRdb lists only in-frame clones, some missing. Among about 41,000 clones listed, 85% were seen once. The sample originates from a study of T cell clonotyping in hematopoietic cell transplantation. The study's findings and limits: Pathologically expanded recipient clonotypes increased progressively from day 30 to day 180 as diversity fell. Few recipient clonotypes overlapped donors; over 95% were de novo at given depth.

Time point denoted: recipient sample about 28 days before transplant, after cytoreduction. This CDR3 comprises 14 residues. The V and J ends lost 6 bases and 3 bases respectively, with 15 bases between them. CDR1 and CDR2 from the germline V gene are MNHNY and SVGAGI (reference sequence). The chain is built from TRBV6-6 and TRBJ2-7; possibly TRBD2 for D (7 bases). Material: peripheral blood mononuclear cells, obtained before stem cell transplant. The TCR sequence derives from a man aged 60 to 75 with acute myeloid leukemia. Some clones in this sample may be carry-over from other donors' samples. The CDR3 DNA reads as TGTGCCAGCAGCCGAGTAGGGGGGGACTACGAGCAGTACTTC. Translating gives CASSRVGGDYEQYF.